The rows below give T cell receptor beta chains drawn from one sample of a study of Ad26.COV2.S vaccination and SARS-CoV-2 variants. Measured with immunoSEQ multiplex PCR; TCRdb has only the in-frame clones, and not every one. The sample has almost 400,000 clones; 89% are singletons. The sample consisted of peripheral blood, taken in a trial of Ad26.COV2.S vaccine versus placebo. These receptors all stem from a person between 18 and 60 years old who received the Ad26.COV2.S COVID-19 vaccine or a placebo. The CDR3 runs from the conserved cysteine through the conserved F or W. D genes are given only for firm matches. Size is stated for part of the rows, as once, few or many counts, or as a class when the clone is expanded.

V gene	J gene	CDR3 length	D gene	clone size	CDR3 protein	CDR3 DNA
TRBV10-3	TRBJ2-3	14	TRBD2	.	CAIGTSGDTDTQYF	TGTGCCATCGGGACTAGCGGGGACACAGATACGCAGTATTTT
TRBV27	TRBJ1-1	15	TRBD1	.	CASSLSMTGGTEAFF	TGTGCCAGCAGTTTATCGATGACAGGGGGCACTGAAGCTTTCTTT
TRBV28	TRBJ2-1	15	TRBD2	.	CASSFGGGRRNEQFF	TGTGCCAGCAGTTTTGGTGGCGGGAGGAGGAATGAGCAGTTCTTC
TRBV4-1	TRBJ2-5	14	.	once	CASSQQTRSETQYF	TGCGCCAGCAGCCAACAGACACGGAGCGAGACCCAGTACTTC
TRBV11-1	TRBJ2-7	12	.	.	CASSLMGYEQYF	TGTGCCAGCAGCTTAATGGGGTACGAGCAGTACTTC
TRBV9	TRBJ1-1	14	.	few	CASSPKGERREAFF	TGTGCCAGCAGCCCCAAGGGTGAGCGACGAGAAGCTTTCTTT
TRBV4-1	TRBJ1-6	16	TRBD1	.	CASSQSPGQGYSPLHF	TGCGCCAGCAGCCAGAGCCCGGGACAGGGTTACTCACCCCTCCACTTT
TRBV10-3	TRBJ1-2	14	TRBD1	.	CAIKPTGGEHGYTF	TGTGCCATCAAACCGACAGGGGGTGAGCATGGCTACACCTTC
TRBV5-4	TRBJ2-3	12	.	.	CASSGWADTQYF	TGTGCCAGCTCTGGGTGGGCAGATACGCAGTATTTT
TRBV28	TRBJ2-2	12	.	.	CASSLTTGELFF	TGTGCCAGCAGTTTAACCACCGGGGAGCTGTTTTTT
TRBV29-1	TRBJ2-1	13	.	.	CSVHSGLLNEQFF	TGCAGCGTCCATTCTGGGTTGCTGAATGAGCAGTTCTTC
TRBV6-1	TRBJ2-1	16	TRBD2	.	CASSDLLAGPYNEQFF	TGTGCCAGCAGTGATCTACTAGCGGGGCCTTACAATGAGCAGTTCTTC
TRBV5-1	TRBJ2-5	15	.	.	CASSLLGGLGETQYF	TGCGCCAGCAGTCTTCTAGGGGGTTTGGGAGAGACCCAGTACTTC
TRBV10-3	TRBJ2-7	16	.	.	CAISGREGYVGYEQYF	TGTGCCATCAGTGGTCGAGAGGGTTACGTGGGTTACGAGCAGTACTTC
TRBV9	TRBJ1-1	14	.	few	CASSVEQVGGEAFF	TGTGCCAGCAGCGTAGAACAGGTGGGGGGTGAAGCTTTCTTT
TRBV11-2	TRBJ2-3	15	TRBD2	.	CASSFRGRAIDTQYF	TGTGCCAGCAGCTTCCGCGGGAGAGCTATAGATACGCAGTATTTT
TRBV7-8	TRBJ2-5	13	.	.	CASRTSNTETQYF	TGTGCCAGCAGAACATCTAACACGGAGACCCAGTACTTC
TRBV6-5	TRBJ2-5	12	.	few	CASRTGQETQYF	TGTGCCAGCAGGACAGGTCAAGAGACCCAGTACTTC